This T cell receptor (beta chain) emerged from a study of a mutant IDH1 vaccine in newly diagnosed glioma. Study-level results: Overall, just under 95% of patients had vaccine-induced immune responses.

Concerning this clone: What it binds is not known.

Repertoires were generated with immunoSEQ multiplex PCR, while TCRdb's copy carries only in-frame clones and drops some. The profile covers 34,000 or so clones, with roughly 80% appearing a single time and about 11% taken by the ten largest. The V and J ends lost 4 bases and 4 bases, in that order; junction bases with no gene match: 4. This CDR3 spans 14 amino acids. Germline CDR1 and CDR2: SEHNR and FQNEAQ (reference sequence). The sample's time point: week 35, safety follow-up. Doses comprised 300 ug of mutant IDH1 20-mer peptide each, plus topical imiquimod. The material was PBMCs, obtained from a glioma patient whose treatment included an IDH1 peptide vaccine. The V and J genes are TRBV7-9 and TRBJ1-3; 7 nucleotides align to TRBD1. The receptor was isolated from a woman between 35 and 50 years old with glioma. Written as DNA, the CDR3 is TGTGCCAGCAGCTGGTCAGGGGGAGGAAACACCATATATTTT. Its protein product is CASSWSGGGNTIYF.